The 8 T cell receptor beta chains below come from one sample, sequenced in a study of blood T cell repertoires in COVID-19. Clones were read by immunoSEQ multiplex PCR, and TCRdb kept only the in-frame ones, dropping some. The table lists approximately 470,000 clones, approximately 90% of them singletons, with about 0.75% in the top ten. Material: PBMCs or T cells enriched from blood (not recorded which). The receptors stem from a woman aged 18 to 35 who had recovered from COVID-19.

This chain links TRBV7-6 with TRBJ1-5, with D perhaps matching TRBD1 (6 bases). Trimming shortened V by 5 bases and J by 9 bases, and 17 bases separated the two germline ends. This CDR3 region has 14 residues. CDR1 is SGHVS, CDR2 FNYEAQ, per germline. CDR3 residues: CASSLNRVGGPQHF. CDR3 DNA: TGTGCCAGCAGCCTAAACAGGGTCGGCGGGCCCCAGCATTTT. The whole variable domain, remainder taken from reference TRBV7-6 and TRBJ1-5, is GAGVSQSPRYKVTKRGQDVALRCDPISGHVSLYWYRQALGQGPEFLTYFNYEAQQDKSGLPNDRFSAERPEGSISTLTIQRTEQRDSAMYRCASSLNRVGGPQHFGDGTRLSIL.

The chain combines TRBV24-1 with TRBJ1-5, with a weak D call TRBD1 (6 bases). From germline, CDR1 is KGHDR and CDR2 SFDVKD. V lost 5 bases and J lost 8, with 12 bases in between. This CDR3 has 13 residues. CDR3 bases: TGTGCCACCAGTGTGGGGGCAGGCGAGCCCCAGCATTTT. Translating it yields CATSVGAGEPQHF.

The rearrangement joins TRBV4-1 to TRBJ1-2; the match to TRBD1 covers 7 bases. Germline loops: CDR1 MGHRA, CDR2 YSYEKL. Germline trimming cut 8 bases from V and 1 base from J; bases unmatched to any gene: 16. The CDR3 is 17 amino acids. Written as DNA, the CDR3 is TGCGCCAGCGGTAATCCCTCAACAGGGGTAGTTAACTATGGCTACACCTTC. Amino acid sequence: CASGNPSTGVVNYGYTF.

CDR3 coding DNA: TGTGCCAGCAGCTCCGTCGGGAGGGAGGGTCAGCCCCAGCATTTT. This codes for CASSSVGREGQPQHF. The rearrangement joins TRBV27 to TRBJ1-5; D is unresolved. The CDR3 sequence is 15 residues long. Germline V gene data show CDR1 as MNHEY and CDR2 as SMNVEV (reference sequence). Deletions cut 6 bases from V and 6 bases from J, with 18 bases between.

This chain uses TRBV2 with TRBJ1-2; D uncertain. V lost 3 bases and J 4 bases, leaving 15 bases between the germline ends. The CDR3 is made up of 15 amino acids. Looked up from germline, CDR1 is SNHLY and CDR2 is FYNNEI. Here the CDR3 reads CASSEEYGSGYGYTF. The CDR3 DNA reads TGTGCCAGCAGTGAGGAGTATGGGAGCGGCTATGGCTACACCTTC.

The chain carries TRBV5-1 and TRBJ1-1; D uncertain. The CDR3 totals 15 residues. Germline CDR1 SGHRS, CDR2 YFSETQ. V gave up 4 bases and J gave up 1 base, with 14 bases separating them. The CDR3 reads CASSRDVQTNTEAFF. The CDR3 region has the DNA TGCGCCAGCAGCCGCGATGTACAGACGAACACTGAAGCTTTCTTT.

The V and J genes are TRBV4-1 and TRBJ1-1, with 7 bases lining up with TRBD1. Germline assignment: CDR1 MGHRA and CDR2 YSYEKL. The V gene end was trimmed by 3 bases and the J gene end by 7 bases; junction bases not matched to a gene: 11. There are 15 residues in the CDR3. The CDR3 DNA follows: TGCGCCAGCAGCCAGGGTAGGACAGGAACTAATGAAGCTTTCTTT. Residues: CASSQGRTGTNEAFF.

This rearrangement joins TRBV19 to TRBJ1-3; D is perhaps TRBD1 (5 bases). V shed 3 bases and J shed 7 bases, with 16 bases lying between them. The CDR3 sequence is 15 residues long. Germline V gene sequence: CDR1 LNHDA, CDR2 SQIVND (reference sequence). The CDR3, as DNA: TGTGCCAGTAGTATGGAAGACGGGGGGAAGAACACCATATATTTT. Translation: CASSMEDGGKNTIYF. The full variable domain, in which reference TRBV19 and TRBJ1-3 provide the parts outside the CDR3, is DGGITQSPKYLFRKEGQNVTLSCEQNLNHDAMYWYRQDPGQGLRLIYYSQIVNDFQKGDIAEGYSVSREKKESFPLTVTSAQKNPTAFYLCASSMEDGGKNTIYFGEGSWLTVV.